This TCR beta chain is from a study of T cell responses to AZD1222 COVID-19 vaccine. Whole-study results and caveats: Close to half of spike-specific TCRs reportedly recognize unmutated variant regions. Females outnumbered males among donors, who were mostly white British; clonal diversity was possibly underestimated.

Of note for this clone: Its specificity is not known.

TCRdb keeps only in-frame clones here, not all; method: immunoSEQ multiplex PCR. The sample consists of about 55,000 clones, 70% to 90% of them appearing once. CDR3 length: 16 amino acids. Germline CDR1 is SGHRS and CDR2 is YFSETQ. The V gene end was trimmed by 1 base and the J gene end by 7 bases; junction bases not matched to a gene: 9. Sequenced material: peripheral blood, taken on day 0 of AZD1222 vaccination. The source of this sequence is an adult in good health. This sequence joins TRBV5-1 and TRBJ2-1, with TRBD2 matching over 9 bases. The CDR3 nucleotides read TGCGCCAGCAGCTTGAGTAGCGGGAGCCCCAGGAATGAGCAGTTCTTC. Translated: CASSLSSGSPRNEQFF. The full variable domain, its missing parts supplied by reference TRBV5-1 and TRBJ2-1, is KAGVTQTPRYLIKTRGQQVTLSCSPISGHRSVSWYQQTPGQGLQFLFEYFSETQRNKGNFPGRFSGRQFSNSRSEMNVSTLELGDSALYLCASSLSSGSPRNEQFFGPGTRLTVL.